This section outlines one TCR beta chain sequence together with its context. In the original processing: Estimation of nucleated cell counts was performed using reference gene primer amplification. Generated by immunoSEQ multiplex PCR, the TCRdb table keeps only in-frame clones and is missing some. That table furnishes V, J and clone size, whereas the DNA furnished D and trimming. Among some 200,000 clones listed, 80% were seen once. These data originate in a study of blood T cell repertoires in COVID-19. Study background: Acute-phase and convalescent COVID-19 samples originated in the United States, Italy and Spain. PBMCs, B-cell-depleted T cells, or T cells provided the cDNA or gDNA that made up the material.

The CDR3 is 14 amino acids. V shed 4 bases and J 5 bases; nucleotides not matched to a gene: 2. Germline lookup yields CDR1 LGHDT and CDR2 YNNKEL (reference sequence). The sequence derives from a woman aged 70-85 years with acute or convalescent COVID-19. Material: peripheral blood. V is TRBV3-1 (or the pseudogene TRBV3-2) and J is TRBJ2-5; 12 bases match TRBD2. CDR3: CASSRLAGGETQYF. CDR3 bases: TGTGCCAGCAGCCGTCTAGCGGGAGGGGAGACCCAGTACTTC.